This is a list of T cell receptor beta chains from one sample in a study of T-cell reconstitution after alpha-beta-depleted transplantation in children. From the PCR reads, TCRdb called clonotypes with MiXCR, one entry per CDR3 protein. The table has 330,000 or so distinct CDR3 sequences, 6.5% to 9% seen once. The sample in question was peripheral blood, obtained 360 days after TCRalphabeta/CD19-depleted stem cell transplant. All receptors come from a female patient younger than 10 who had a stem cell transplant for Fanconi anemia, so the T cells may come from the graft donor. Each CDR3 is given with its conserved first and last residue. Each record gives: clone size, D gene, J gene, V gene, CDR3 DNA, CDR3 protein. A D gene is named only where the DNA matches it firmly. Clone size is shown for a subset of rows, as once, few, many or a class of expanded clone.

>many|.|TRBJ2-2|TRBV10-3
TGTGCCATCAGTGAAACGGGAGTAGGGACCGGGGAGCTGTTTTTT
CAISETGVGTGELFF
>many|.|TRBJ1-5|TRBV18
TGTGCCAGCTCACCTGTGGGGGCTGGAGATCAGCCCCAGCATTTT
CASSPVGAGDQPQHF
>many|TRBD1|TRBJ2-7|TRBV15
TGTGCCACCAGCAGAGATTGGAGCGGACAGGGGTTTCAATCCTACGAGCAGTACTTC
CATSRDWSGQGFQSYEQYF
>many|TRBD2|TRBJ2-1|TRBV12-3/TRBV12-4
TGTGCCAGCAGTTTAGTTTTAGGTGGCCGGGGGGAAAATGAGCAGTTCTTC
CASSLVLGGRGENEQFF
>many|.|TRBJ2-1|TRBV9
TGTGCCAGCAGCGTAGATGGTTCCAATGAGCAGTTCTTC
CASSVDGSNEQFF
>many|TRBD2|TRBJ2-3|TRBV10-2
TGCGCCAGCAGGTTAGCGGGGCAGGCAGATACGCAGTATTTT
CASRLAGQADTQYF
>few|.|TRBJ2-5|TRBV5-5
TGTGCCAGCAGCCTCGGTAATAGGGAGACCCAGTACTTC
CASSLGNRETQYF
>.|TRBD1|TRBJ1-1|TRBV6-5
TGTGCCAGCAGCTCGACAGGGGCCGACACTGAAGCTTTCTTT
CASSSTGADTEAFF
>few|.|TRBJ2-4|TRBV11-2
TGTGCCAGCAGCTTAGGCCTAGCGCTCGCCAAAAACATTCAGTACTTC
CASSLGLALAKNIQYF
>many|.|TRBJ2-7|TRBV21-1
TGTGCCAGCAGCAATAAATGCCAGGGAGGAAACTACGAGCAGTACTTC
CASSNKCQGGNYEQYF
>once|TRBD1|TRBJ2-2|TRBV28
TGTGCCACCGGCGATCTTCCATGGACAGGTTTGCGCACCGGGGAGCTGTTTTTT
CATGDLPWTGLRTGELFF
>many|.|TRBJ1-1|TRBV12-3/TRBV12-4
TGTGCCAGCAGTTTTTATAGGGGCACTGAAGCTTTCTTT
CASSFYRGTEAFF
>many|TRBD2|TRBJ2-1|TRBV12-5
TGTGCTAGTGGTTTCGCTAGCGGGGTAGAGGGGCAGTTCTTC
CASGFASGVEGQFF
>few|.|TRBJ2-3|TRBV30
TGTGCCTGGAGTGTACTCCCCCGAGGCTGGCAGGGGACAGATACGCAGTATTTT
CAWSVLPRGWQGTDTQYF
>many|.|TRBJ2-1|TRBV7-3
TGTGCCAGCAGCCCCCAAGGTCCGGGGCTAAATGAGCAGTTCTTC
CASSPQGPGLNEQFF
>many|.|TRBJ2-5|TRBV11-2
TGTGCCAGCAGCCCACGACAGTACCTACAAGAGACCCAGTACTTC
CASSPRQYLQETQYF
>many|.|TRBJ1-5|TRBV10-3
TGTGCCATCAGTACTATCGATCAGCCCCAGCATTTT
CAISTIDQPQHF
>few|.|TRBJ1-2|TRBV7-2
TGTGCCAGCAGCTTCGTCAGGTCCTATGGCTACACCTTC
CASSFVRSYGYTF
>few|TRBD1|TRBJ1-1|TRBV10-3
TGTGCCATCAGCACCACAGGGGGAGACACTGAAGCTTTCTTT
CAISTTGGDTEAFF
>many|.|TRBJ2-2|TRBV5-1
TGCGCCAGTAGTTACCGGGACGGGAACACCGGGGAGCTGTTTTTT
CASSYRDGNTGELFF
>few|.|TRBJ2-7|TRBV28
TGTGCCAGCAGTTTGGCAGTGACAGGCGGTGGCGAGCAGTACTTC
CASSLAVTGGGEQYF
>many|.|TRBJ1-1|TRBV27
TGTGCCAGCAGTTTAGGCCCCACCCTACCTGATTCTTTCTTT
CASSLGPTLPDSFF
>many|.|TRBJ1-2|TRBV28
TGTGCCAGCAGTTTAATGGCCAGCTATGGCTACACCTTC
CASSLMASYGYTF
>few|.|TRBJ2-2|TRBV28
TGTGCCACCCACGGGACCCCCACCGGGGAGCTGTTTTTT
CATHGTPTGELFF
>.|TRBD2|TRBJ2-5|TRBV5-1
TGCGCCAGCAGCACGGGACTAGCGTTACAAGAGACCCAGTACTTC
CASSTGLALQETQYF
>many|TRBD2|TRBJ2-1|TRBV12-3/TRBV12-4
TGTGCCAGCAGTCGGGCGGGGGGCAATGAGCAGTTCTTC
CASSRAGGNEQFF
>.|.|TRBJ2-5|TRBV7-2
TGTGCCAGCAGCTTAGGGGTTTCGGAGACCCAGTACTTC
CASSLGVSETQYF
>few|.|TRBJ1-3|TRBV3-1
TGTGCCAGCAGCTTCCGGACATTAAACTCTGGAAACACCATATATTTT
CASSFRTLNSGNTIYF
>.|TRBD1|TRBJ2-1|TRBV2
TGTGCCAGCAGAACGGGACAGGGAAGTAATGAGCAGTTCTTC
CASRTGQGSNEQFF
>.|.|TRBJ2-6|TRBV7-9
TGTGCCAGCAGCCCGTTGGAGGGCTCTGGGGCCAACGTCCTGACTTTC
CASSPLEGSGANVLTF
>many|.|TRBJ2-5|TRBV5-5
TGTGCCAGCAGCTTGATTATGGCGGGCCAAGAGACCCAGTACTTC
CASSLIMAGQETQYF
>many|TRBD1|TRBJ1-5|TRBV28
TGTGCCAGCAGTTTTAGGGGGCTCGTACAGCCCCAGCATTTT
CASSFRGLVQPQHF
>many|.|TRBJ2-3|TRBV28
TGTGCCAGCACCAAGCGGGTCCCAGATACGCAGTATTTT
CASTKRVPDTQYF
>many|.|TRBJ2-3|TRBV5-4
TGTGCCAGCAGCTTATTAACCCGCACAGATACGCAGTATTTT
CASSLLTRTDTQYF
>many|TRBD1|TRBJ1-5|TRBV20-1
TGCAGTGCTAAAGGGAGGACAGGGGTAAATAGCAATCAGCCCCAGCATTTT
CSAKGRTGVNSNQPQHF
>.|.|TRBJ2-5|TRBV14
TGTGCCAGCAGCCAAGAACGTTGGCCCCAAGAGACCCAGTACTTC
CASSQERWPQETQYF
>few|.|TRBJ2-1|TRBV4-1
TGCGCCAGCAGCCAAGAGCCCCACAGCCATGAGCAGTTCTTC
CASSQEPHSHEQFF
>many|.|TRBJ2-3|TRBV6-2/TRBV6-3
TGTGCCAGCACCGACCCCAAGATAGATACGCAGTATTTT
CASTDPKIDTQYF
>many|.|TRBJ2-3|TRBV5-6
TGTGCCAGCAGCTTGGGACCAAACACAGATACGCAGTATTTT
CASSLGPNTDTQYF
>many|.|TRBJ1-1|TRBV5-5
TGTGCCAGCAGCTTGGCCGGGACACCGGAAGCTTTCTTT
CASSLAGTPEAFF
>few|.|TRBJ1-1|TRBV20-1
TGCAGTGCTAGAGATTGGATAGTTGGAGACAGGTCCCTAAACACTGAAGCTTTCTTT
CSARDWIVGDRSLNTEAFF
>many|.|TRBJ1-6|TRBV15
TGTGCCACCAGCAGAGAAAAGGGCGGGGTCTATAATTCACCCCTCCACTTT
CATSREKGGVYNSPLHF
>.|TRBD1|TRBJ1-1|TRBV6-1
TGTGCCAGCAGTGAAGGGGTCCGGGACAGGGATGAAGCTTTCTTT
CASSEGVRDRDEAFF
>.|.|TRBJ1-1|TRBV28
TGTGCCAGCAGTTTAATGGAGACTGAAGCTTTCTTT
CASSLMETEAFF
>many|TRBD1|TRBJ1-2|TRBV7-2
TGTGCCAGCAGCTTCGGACAGGACTATGGCTACACCTTC
CASSFGQDYGYTF
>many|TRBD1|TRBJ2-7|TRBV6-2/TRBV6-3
TGTGCCACCGACAGGGGTTTCTACGAGCAGTACTTC
CATDRGFYEQYF
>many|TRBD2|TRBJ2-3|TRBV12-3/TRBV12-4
TGTGCCAGCAGCTCCTCGCTGACTAGCGGCACAGATACGCAGTATTTT
CASSSSLTSGTDTQYF
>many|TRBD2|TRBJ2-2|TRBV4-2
TGTGCCAGCAGCCGAACTCGGTCTAGCGGGAGTGGCACCGGGGAGCTGTTTTTT
CASSRTRSSGSGTGELFF
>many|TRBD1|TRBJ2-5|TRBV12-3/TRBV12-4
TGTGCCAGCAGTGGACAGGGAAGTTGGGAGACCCAGTACTTC
CASSGQGSWETQYF
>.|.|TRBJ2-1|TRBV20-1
TGCAGTGTCCCGCCGGGCAAGAGCTCCTACAATGAGCAGTTCTTC
CSVPPGKSSYNEQFF
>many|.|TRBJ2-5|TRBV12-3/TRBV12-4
TGTGCCACTCAGACTAGTTACCAAGAGACCCAGTACTTC
CATQTSYQETQYF
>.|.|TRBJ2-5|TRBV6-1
TGTGCCAGCAGTGGGGTAACGGCGATGAAGTACCAAGAGACCCAGTACTTC
CASSGVTAMKYQETQYF
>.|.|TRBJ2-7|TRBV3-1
TGTGCCAGCAGCCAAGATCCAGCCTACGAGCAGTACTTC
CASSQDPAYEQYF